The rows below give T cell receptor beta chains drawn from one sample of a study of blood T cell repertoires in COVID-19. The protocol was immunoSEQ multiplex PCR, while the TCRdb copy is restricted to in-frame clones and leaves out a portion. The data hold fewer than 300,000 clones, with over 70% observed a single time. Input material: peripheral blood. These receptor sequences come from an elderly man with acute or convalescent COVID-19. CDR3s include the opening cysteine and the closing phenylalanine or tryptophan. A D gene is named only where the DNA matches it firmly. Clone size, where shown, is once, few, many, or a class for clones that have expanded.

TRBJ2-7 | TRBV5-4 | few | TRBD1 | TGTGCCAGCAGCTTGACAGGGGGCTACGAGCAGTACTTC | CASSLTGGYEQYF
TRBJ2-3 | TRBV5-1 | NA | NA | TGCGCCAGCAGTGCGGTAGCACCGGGCACAGATACGCAGTATTTT | CASSAVAPGTDTQYF
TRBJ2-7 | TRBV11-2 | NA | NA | TGTGCCAGCAGCTTGGGCAGGGTCGACCGTCCCTACGAGCAGTACTTC | CASSLGRVDRPYEQYF
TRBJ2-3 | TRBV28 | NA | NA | TGTGCCAGCAGTTTAAGCGGCCACACAGATACGCAGTATTTT | CASSLSGHTDTQYF
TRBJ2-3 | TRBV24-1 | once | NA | TGTGCCACCGTGGACATTACAACAGATACGCAGTATTTT | CATVDITTDTQYF
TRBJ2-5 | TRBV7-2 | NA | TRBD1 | TGTGCCAGCAGCGGTGGGACAGGGGGGAAGGGGGAGACCCAGTACTTC | CASSGGTGGKGETQYF
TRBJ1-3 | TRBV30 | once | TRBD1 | TGTGCCTGGAATCGAGCAGGGGGCTTCACCGGAAACACCATATATTTT | CAWNRAGGFTGNTIYF
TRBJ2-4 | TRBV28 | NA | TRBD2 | TGTGCCAGCAGTTTCGATGGCGGGGGAAAAAACATTCAGTACTTC | CASSFDGGGKNIQYF
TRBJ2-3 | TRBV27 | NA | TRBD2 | TGTGCCAGCAGTTACCGGGGGGAGAGCACAGATACGCAGTATTTT | CASSYRGESTDTQYF
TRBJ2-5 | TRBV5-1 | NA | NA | TGCGCCAGCAGCTCCCAGGTGGGAGGCTATCAAGAGACCCAGTACTTC | CASSSQVGGYQETQYF
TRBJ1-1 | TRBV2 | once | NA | TGTGCCAGCAGTTGGGGGACATTTGAAGCTTTCTTT | CASSWGTFEAFF
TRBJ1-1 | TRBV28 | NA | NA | TGTGCCAGCAGTTTCCCTAGACAGACAGGAGCTTTCTTT | CASSFPRQTGAFF
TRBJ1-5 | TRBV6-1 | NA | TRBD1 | TGTGCCAGCAGTGATAGGACAGGGGGCAATGAGCCCCAGCATTTT | CASSDRTGGNEPQHF
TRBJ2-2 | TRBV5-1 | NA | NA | TGCGCCAGCAGCTTGGTATCTCGGGAGTACGGGGAGCTGTTTTTT | CASSLVSREYGELFF
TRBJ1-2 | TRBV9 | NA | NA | TGTACCAGCAGCGTAGCCACAGGTGTTAACTATGGCTACACCTTC | CTSSVATGVNYGYTF
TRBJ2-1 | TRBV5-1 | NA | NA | TGCGCCAGCAGCTCGGGCCGTGCGGGCTCCTACAATGAGCAGTTCTTC | CASSSGRAGSYNEQFF
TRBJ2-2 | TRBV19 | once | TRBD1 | TGTGCCAGTAGGAGGGACAGGGGGACCGGGGAGCTGTTTTTT | CASRRDRGTGELFF